This TCR beta chain was identified during a study of blood T cell repertoires in COVID-19 (dated by TCRdb to 2020 to 2022). Context from the whole study: Samples from collaborators originated in the United States, Italy and Spain and spanned both the acute and convalescent phases of COVID-19. The repertoires were released in a freely available public database intended as a resource for research on the immune response to SARS-CoV-2. The sample metadata nearly always contained a de-identified subject ID, COVID-19 status, age in years and sex. Subjects who had been exposed to COVID-19, were actively infected with it, or had recovered from it provided the deeply sampled blood TCRbeta repertoires that made up the dataset. Samples were obtained from the ongoing ImmuneRACE study (first 160 participants) and from over 1,000 subjects provided by 6 global collaborators. The prospective study material was composed of cDNA or gDNA derived from T cells, B-cell-depleted T cells, or PBMCs. Where available, HLA class I and class II types were taken from metadata supplied by the sample provider and were not determined by assay-based typing. The paper's findings and limits, for the study overall: Clinical and demographic metadata were provided uncurated, with the amount varying by source and participant.

TCRbeta CDR3 regions were amplified from genomic DNA using the immunoSEQ Assay, a bias-controlled multiplex PCR. Under the source paper's analysis protocol: The number of nucleated cells in each sample was estimated by amplification of reference gene primers within the assay. To quantify the absolute abundance of each unique TCRbeta CDR3 rearrangement, sequence reads were collapsed and filtered. For each sample, productive Simpson clonality was calculated by taking the square root of Simpson's diversity index across productive rearrangements. TCRdb holds this immuneACCESS table with in-frame rearrangements only. Some clones are missing; in checked studies, unresolved V genes explain under half, and the rest has no known cause. V and J calls and clone size are those listed in that table; D and trimming were worked out from the DNA. The sample includes more than 250,000 clones, with under 95% observed a single time. The ten top clones hold about 18% of the sample.

The germline V gene sets CDR1 to SGHTA and CDR2 to FQGNSA. A distance of 13 bases separates the germline ends of V and J, which lose 5 bases and 0 bases respectively. The CDR3 contains 15 residues, cysteine and phenylalanine counted. The DNA shown is the 45-base CDR3, in frame from base 1. This clone was detected only once. The antigen this receptor binds is unknown. One base away there is no much larger clone; base qualities are not given. Enrolling through a virtual design, the prospective study's participants ranged in age from roughly 18 to 89 years and lived across 24 United States geographic areas. To assign participants to cohorts, the prospective study relied on clinical history that participants themselves reported in a screening survey and a study questionnaire. Recovered participants in ImmuneRACE Cohort 3 were defined as having two consecutive negative NP/OP PCR tests, clearance from a healthcare professional, or resolution of symptoms. In the prospective study, whole blood, serum and a nasopharyngeal or oropharyngeal swab were collected from each participant by mobile phlebotomists. Prospective study participants could optionally give additional blood draws and questionnaires over an approximately 2-month period. Before DNA extraction, blood samples from the prospective study were shipped at room temperature or frozen.

The chain was built from TRBV7-2 and TRBJ1-2; D gene: possibly TRBD1, on 6 matching bases. The receptor was isolated from a woman in her 30s who had recovered from COVID-19. Sequencing used PBMCs or T cells enriched from blood (not recorded which). The encoded CDR3 is CASSTHRATNYGYTF. The DNA is as follows: TGTGCCAGCAGCACCCACAGGGCTACTAACTATGGCTACACCTTC.